The 31 T cell receptor beta chains reported below all come from one sample, sequenced in a study of beta chain features in type 1 diabetes. What was sequenced were expressed TCRB transcripts, since all of the isolated RNA had been reverse transcribed. TCRdb's copy holds only in-frame clones and misses some; the assay was immunoSEQ multiplex PCR. This sample has 300,000 to 400,000 clones, with approximately 11% found just once. Sequencing was done on a sample of naive CD4+ T cells from blood. These receptors all stem from a woman aged 30 to 39 in good health.

This sequence joins TRBV30 and TRBJ2-7; weak D call: TRBD1 (5 bases). CDR1 and CDR2 (germline): GTSNPN, SVGIG (reference sequence). This CDR3 has 11 residues. V lost 4 bases and J 6 bases, leaving 10 bases between the germline ends. CDR3 coding DNA: TGTGCCTGGACCCACAGGTCCGAGCAGTACTTC. It yields the protein CAWTHRSEQYF.

This clone was counted only a few times. J is TRBJ2-3 and V is TRBV29-1; the match to TRBD2 covers 8 bases. V shed 7 bases and J 2 bases; nucleotides not matched to a gene: 8. The CDR3 totals 14 residues. Germline CDR1 is SQVTM and CDR2 is ANQGSEA. CDR3 loop: CSATGTRNTDTQYF. The CDR3 DNA follows: TGCAGCGCCACCGGGACTAGAAACACAGATACGCAGTATTTT.

This clone has only a few counts. The chain uses TRBV19 and TRBJ2-1, with 11 bases identical to TRBD2. The length of the CDR3 is 16 residues. Trimming took 5 bases from V and 5 from J; bases not matched to a gene: 8. Germline CDR1 and CDR2: LNHDA and SQIVND (reference sequence). CDR3 bases: TGTGCCAGTAGTTTCAGACTAGCGGGAATAGACAATGAGCAGTTCTTC. It is translated as CASSFRLAGIDNEQFF.

Only a few counts were recorded for this clone. The chain employs TRBV5-4 and TRBJ2-1, with TRBD2 identical over 11 bases. V lost 4 bases to trimming and J lost 4 bases; unmatched junction nucleotides: 4. The CDR3 covers 15 residues. Looked up from germline, CDR1 is SGHNT and CDR2 is YYREEE (reference sequence). The CDR3 region has the DNA TGTGCCAGCAGCGCCACTAGCGGGGGATACAATGAGCAGTTCTTC. Its protein product is CASSATSGGYNEQFF.

The CDR3 loop is CASSAPGTGSYEQYF. The CDR3 nucleotides are TGTGCCAGCAGCGCACCCGGGACAGGGTCCTACGAGCAGTACTTC. V is TRBV28 and J is TRBJ2-7; 9 nucleotides align to TRBD1. The junction had 7 bases not matched to a gene; V was cut back by 6 bases and J by 1 base. The CDR3 spans 15 residues. Germline assignment: CDR1 MDHEN and CDR2 SYDVKM.

The rearrangement uses TRBV7-8 and TRBJ2-7; 10 bases fit TRBD1. The CDR3 is 14 residues long. Looked up from germline, CDR1 is SGHVS and CDR2 is FQNEAQ. V gave up 6 bases and J gave up 3 bases; unmatched junction bases: 5. CDR3 nucleotides: TGTGCCAGCAGTCAAAGGACAGGGGGCTACGAGCAGTACTTC. This codes for CASSQRTGGYEQYF.

This clone was seen a handful of times. V is TRBV28 and J is TRBJ2-3; 9 nucleotides agree with TRBD1. Looked up from germline, CDR1 is MDHEN and CDR2 is SYDVKM. The CDR3 runs 15 residues. Trimming took 2 bases from V and 4 from J; bases not matched to a gene: 4. Here the CDR3 reads CASSLAQGAADTQYF. DNA for the CDR3: TGTGCCAGCAGTTTAGCACAGGGGGCGGCAGATACGCAGTATTTT.

To note about this clone: Other DNA sequences in this specimen translate into the identical CDR3. The rearrangement links TRBV10-3 to TRBJ2-5, with D possibly TRBD2 on 6 matching bases. Germline CDR1 is ENHRY and CDR2 is SYGVKD. The CDR3 totals 13 residues. Trimming stripped 6 bases from V and 2 bases from J, with 10 bases between. CDR3 protein: CAISGTDQETQYF. Written as DNA, the CDR3 is TGTGCCATCAGCGGGACTGATCAAGAGACCCAGTACTTC.

This clone was seen more than once but under ten times. The chain uses TRBV7-2 and TRBJ2-7; TRBD1 might be the D (5 bases). The CDR3 spans 15 residues. Per germline, CDR1 SGHTA and CDR2 FQGNSA. V was clipped by 4 bases and J by 3 bases, with 16 bases between them. The CDR3 sequence is CASSSHSGHLYEQYF. The CDR3 nucleotides read TGTGCCAGCAGCTCTCATTCCGGACACCTCTACGAGCAGTACTTC.

This clone was seen only a few times. The rearrangement uses TRBV28 and TRBJ1-4; unclear D gene. Trimming left V 8 bases short and J 5 bases short, with 12 bases between. Germline CDR1 MDHEN, CDR2 SYDVKM. CDR3 length equals 13 residues. Written as DNA, the CDR3 is TGTGCCAGCCTGGAGAGTAGGAATGAAAAACTGTTTTTT. Its translation: CASLESRNEKLFF.

V usage is TRBV19 and J usage is TRBJ2-3, with 10 bases matching TRBD2. From germline, CDR1 is LNHDA and CDR2 SQIVND (reference sequence). The junction had 11 bases not matched to a gene; V was cut back by 10 bases and J by 4 bases. This CDR3 comprises 15 residues. The CDR3 loop is CATGASGSLSDTQYF. CDR3 nucleotide sequence: TGTGCCACTGGAGCTAGCGGGAGTTTATCAGATACGCAGTATTTT. Using reference TRBV19 and TRBJ2-3 for the parts outside the CDR3, the full variable domain is DGGITQSPKYLFRKEGQNVTLSCEQNLNHDAMYWYRQDPGQGLRLIYYSQIVNDFQKGDIAEGYSVSREKKESFPLTVTSAQKNPTAFYLCATGASGSLSDTQYFGPGTRLTVL.

This clone occurred a few times. V is TRBV6-5 and J is TRBJ1-2; TRBD1 agrees at 9 bases. V lost 2 bases, J lost 4 bases, and 5 bases stayed unmatched. CDR3 length equals 15 residues. The germline V gene has CDR1 MNHEY and CDR2 SVGAGI. CDR3 sequence (DNA): TGTGCCAGCAGTTACGGGACAGGGTCTATCTATGGCTACACCTTC. This gives the protein CASSYGTGSIYGYTF.

This chain uses TRBV5-4 with TRBJ2-3; 7 nucleotides line up with TRBD2. This CDR3 comprises 16 residues. Germline-derived CDR1 and CDR2 are SGHNT and YYREEE (reference sequence). V shed 4 bases, J shed 0 bases, and the junction held 8 bases outside the gene matches. This CDR3 reads CASSAATSRSTDTQYF. For the CDR3, the DNA is TGTGCCAGCAGCGCCGCGACTAGCAGAAGCACAGATACGCAGTATTTT.

This clone has more than one count but fewer than ten. V and J are TRBV7-6 and TRBJ1-1; tentatively, D is TRBD1 (5 bases). This CDR3 has 15 amino acids. V gave up 5 bases and J gave up 0 bases, with 13 bases separating them. Germline CDR1 is SGHVS and CDR2 is FNYEAQ. The CDR3 protein is CASSRREGLNTEAFF. The CDR3 coding sequence is TGTGCCAGCAGCCGAAGGGAGGGACTGAACACTGAAGCTTTCTTT. The full variable domain, with the rest looked up from reference TRBV7-6 and TRBJ1-1, is GAGVSQSPRYKVTKRGQDVALRCDPISGHVSLYWYRQALGQGPEFLTYFNYEAQQDKSGLPNDRFSAERPEGSISTLTIQRTEQRDSAMYRCASSRREGLNTEAFFGQGTRLTVV.

V and J are TRBV27 and TRBJ1-1, with D unresolved. Germline V gene sequence: CDR1 MNHEY, CDR2 SMNVEV (reference sequence). The CDR3 is 14 amino acids. Trimming took off 3 bases at V and 2 bases at J, with 10 bases between the two ends. The chain's CDR3 is CASSLRNPNTEAFF. The CDR3 DNA sequence: TGTGCCAGCAGTTTGAGGAACCCAAACACTGAAGCTTTCTTT.

This clone was counted between two and nine times. The genes are TRBV4-3 and TRBJ2-3, with 13 bases aligning to TRBD2. Unmatched junction bases numbered 2, after V lost 1 base and J lost 4 bases. CDR3 length: 16 residues. CDR1 is LGHNA, CDR2 YSLEER, per germline. The CDR3 loop is CASSQGLAGGADTQYF. The CDR3 DNA follows: TGCGCCAGCAGCCAAGGACTAGCGGGAGGCGCAGATACGCAGTATTTT.

This clone appeared a few times. At one of its ends the junction is not consistent with the germline gene, which may arise from a read error. V and J are TRBV6-6 and TRBJ1-1; 8 bases map to TRBD1. The CDR3 has 14 residues. Germline-derived CDR1 and CDR2 are MNHNY and SVGAGI (reference sequence). CDR3 in DNA: TGTGCCTGCAGACAGGGGAATACGAACACTGAAGCTTTCTTT. Encoded protein: CACRQGNTNTEAFF.

The chain has TRBV7-2 and TRBJ2-7, with 14 bases lining up with TRBD2. V lost 4 bases to trimming and J lost 5 bases; unmatched junction nucleotides: 7. This CDR3 spans 16 amino acids. The germline CDR1 and CDR2 sequences are SGHTA and FQGNSA. CDR3 loop: CASSSKTSGRGDEQYF. The CDR3 bases are TGTGCCAGCAGCTCCAAGACTAGCGGGAGGGGTGACGAGCAGTACTTC. The entire variable domain, with the rest obtained from reference TRBV7-2 and TRBJ2-7, is as follows: GAGVSQSPSNKVTEKGKDVELRCDPISGHTALYWYRQSLGQGLEFLIYFQGNSAPDKSGLPSDRFSAERTGGSVSTLTIQRTQQEDSAVYLCASSSKTSGRGDEQYFGPGTRLTVT.

V is TRBV4-3 and J is TRBJ2-6, with a possible D match to TRBD1 (6 bases). CDR1 is LGHNA, CDR2 YSLEER, per germline. The V and J ends lost 2 bases and 2 bases respectively, with 7 bases between them. The length of the CDR3 is 15 residues. CDR3: CASSQTGTGANVLTF. In DNA form, the CDR3 reads TGCGCCAGCAGCCAAACAGGGACTGGGGCCAACGTCCTGACTTTC.

This clone came up a few times. The rearrangement joins TRBV4-2 to TRBJ2-3, with 9 bases lining up with TRBD2. The CDR3 consists of 15 residues. With V trimmed by 0 bases and J by 5 bases, 3 bases remained unmatched. The V gene's germline CDR1 is LGHNA and CDR2 YNFKEQ. CDR3 nucleotides: TGTGCCAGCAGCCAAGATACGCGGGAGGGAGATACGCAGTATTTT. This encodes CASSQDTREGDTQYF.

The chain carries TRBV5-1 and TRBJ2-1; 7 bases fit TRBD2. V trimming: 2 bases; J trimming: 3 bases; junction bases outside the gene matches: 5. CDR3 size: 15 residues. Germline values: CDR1 SGHRS, CDR2 YFSETQ. CDR3 coding DNA: TGCGCCAGCAGCTTAGCGGGGCCCCTCTACAATGAGCAGTTCTTC. Residues: CASSLAGPLYNEQFF.

The chain has TRBV7-2 and TRBJ2-2; 8 nucleotides agree with TRBD2. With V trimmed by 1 base and J by 6 bases, 1 base remained unmatched. The V gene's germline CDR1 is SGHTA and CDR2 FQGNSA. This CDR3 has 14 residues. CDR3: CASSLDGRAGELFF. The CDR3, as DNA: TGTGCCAGCAGCTTAGACGGGAGGGCCGGGGAGCTGTTTTTT.

This clone was counted a few times. The gene calls are TRBV18 and TRBJ2-7; 15 bases map to TRBD2. The J segment lost 3 bases and the V segment lost 3 bases, leaving 9 bases of the junction unmatched. This CDR3 comprises 18 residues. CDR1 KGHSH and CDR2 LQKENI come from the germline V gene. In DNA form, the CDR3 reads TGTGCCAGCTCACCTCGGGGACTAGCGGGAGGCTCGAGCTACGAGCAGTACTTC. It encodes CASSPRGLAGGSSYEQYF.

The chain employs TRBV28 and TRBJ2-4, with TRBD1 matching over 9 bases. V shed 5 bases, J shed 4 bases, and the junction held 6 bases outside the gene matches. This CDR3 is built from 15 residues. Germline V gives CDR1 MDHEN, CDR2 SYDVKM. In DNA form, the CDR3 reads TGTGCCAGCAGTCCGCCGGGACAGGGTAAAAACATTCAGTACTTC. Protein: CASSPPGQGKNIQYF. The variable domain in full, completed from reference TRBV28 and TRBJ2-4, reads DVKVTQSSRYLVKRTGEKVFLECVQDMDHENMFWYRQDPGLGLRLIYFSYDVKMKEKGDIPEGYSVSREKKERFSLILESASTNQTSMYLCASSPPGQGKNIQYFGAGTRLSVL.

This clone came up a few times. The chain has TRBV4-3 and TRBJ1-1; TRBD1 agrees at 8 bases. The CDR3 is made up of 18 amino acids. J was trimmed by 1 base and V by 4 bases; bases with no gene match: 14. Germline CDR1 reads LGHNA; CDR2 reads YSLEER. CDR3 DNA: TGCGCCAGCAGCCCGACGCCACCGACAGGGGTAGGGAACACTGAAGCTTTCTTT. Translation gives CASSPTPPTGVGNTEAFF.

V is TRBV29-1 and J is TRBJ1-1; no definite D call. Per germline, CDR1 SQVTM and CDR2 ANQGSEA. The ends were cut back, 7 bases at V and 5 bases at J, with 20 bases in the middle. The CDR3 length is 14 residues. The CDR3 DNA is TGCAGCGCCGCCTCCCTATTAGCAGAGACTGAAGCTTTCTTT. It yields the protein CSAASLLAETEAFF. Combining the CDR3 with reference TRBV29-1 and TRBJ1-1 gives the whole variable domain SAVISQKPSRDICQRGTSLTIQCQVDSQVTMMFWYRQQPGQSLTLIATANQGSEATYESGFVIDKFPISRPNLTFSTLTVSNMSPEDSSIYLCSAASLLAETEAFFGQGTRLTVV.

V gene TRBV18 combines with J gene TRBJ2-1, with 7 bases identical to TRBD2. This CDR3 is built from 17 residues. V was pared by 3 bases and J by 8 bases, with 16 bases of the junction left unmatched. Germline V lookup: CDR1 KGHSH, CDR2 LQKENI. The CDR3 DNA reads TGTGCCAGCTCACCTCCCTTCGTGGCGGGAGAAGCCCATGAGCAGTTCTTC. Translating it yields CASSPPFVAGEAHEQFF.

The chain has TRBV28 and TRBJ2-7; D remains ambiguous. Germline V CDR1 and CDR2: MDHEN, SYDVKM. The length of the CDR3 is 14 residues. The V end was cut by 4 bases, the J end by 2 bases, with 12 bases between. The CDR3 protein is CASSSQVPTYEQYF. In DNA form, the CDR3 reads TGTGCCAGCAGTTCCCAGGTACCGACCTACGAGCAGTACTTC.

V is TRBV7-2 and J is TRBJ2-5, with TRBD2 as a possible D gene (5 bases). V was cut by 4 bases and J by 5 bases, with 11 bases left in between. This CDR3 has 13 amino acids. The germline CDR1 and CDR2 sequences are SGHTA and FQGNSA. The CDR3: CASSSDLAETQYF. The CDR3 DNA reads as TGTGCCAGCAGCTCCGACTTAGCGGAGACCCAGTACTTC.

The rearrangement uses TRBV4-1 and TRBJ2-1, with 10 nucleotides matching TRBD2. Germline V gives CDR1 MGHRA, CDR2 YSYEKL. The CDR3 extends over 15 amino acids. V gave up 4 bases and J gave up 3 bases; unmatched junction bases: 3. Written as DNA, the CDR3 is TGCGCCAGCAGCCCTGGACTAGCGGTCTACAATGAGCAGTTCTTC. Its protein product is CASSPGLAVYNEQFF.

This chain links TRBV9 with TRBJ1-1; 8 positions agree with TRBD1. The V gene's germline CDR1 is SGDLS and CDR2 YYNGEE. Trimming at V came to 4 bases and at J to 3 bases, leaving 11 bases not matched to a gene. The CDR3 sequence is 16 residues long. The CDR3 here is CASSPQDRVRDTEAFF. The CDR3 DNA follows: TGTGCCAGCAGCCCCCAGGACAGGGTGCGGGACACTGAAGCTTTCTTT.